This TCR beta chain was profiled in a study of CD8+CD57+ T cells in acquired aplastic anemia. Looking at the study overall: Sorted CD4+ and CD8+ cell DNA averaged roughly 3.2 ug. Healthy donors had, on average, about 10.8 million reads for their CD4+ cells.

Study outcomes and limitations: Comparison of patients with controls identified about 30 shared CD8+ CDR3 sequences.

A word on this clonotype: Its target is not known.

Investigators profiled TCR beta VDJ and CDR3 from genomic DNA template. TCRdb recomputed calls from the reads with MiXCR, one row per CDR3 protein. Here the sample spans 200,000 to 250,000 distinct CDR3 sequences, approximately 60% being singletons. CDR3 length equals 14 residues. Germline V gives CDR1 LGHDT, CDR2 YNNKEL (reference sequence). V dropped 2 bases and J dropped 7 bases, with 14 bases sitting between them. The chain employs TRBV3-1 and TRBJ1-1; D uncertain. The source is a human donor in good health. The specimen sequenced was sorted CD4+, CD8+, or CD8+CD57+ T cells (not recorded which) from PBMCs. The CDR3 DNA reads as TGTGCCAGCAGCCAACAACTGAGCACTGATGAAGCTTTCTTT. It yields the protein CASSQQLSTDEAFF.